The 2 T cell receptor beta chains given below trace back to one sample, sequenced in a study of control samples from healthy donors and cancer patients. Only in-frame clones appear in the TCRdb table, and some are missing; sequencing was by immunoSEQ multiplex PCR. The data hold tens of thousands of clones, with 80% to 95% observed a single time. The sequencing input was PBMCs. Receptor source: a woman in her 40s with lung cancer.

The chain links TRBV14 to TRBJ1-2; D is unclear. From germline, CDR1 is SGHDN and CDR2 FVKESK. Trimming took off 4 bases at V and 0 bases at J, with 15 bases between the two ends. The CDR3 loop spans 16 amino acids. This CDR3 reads CASSREPGGANYGYTF. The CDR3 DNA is TGTGCCAGCAGCCGTGAACCGGGCGGGGCTAACTATGGCTACACCTTC.

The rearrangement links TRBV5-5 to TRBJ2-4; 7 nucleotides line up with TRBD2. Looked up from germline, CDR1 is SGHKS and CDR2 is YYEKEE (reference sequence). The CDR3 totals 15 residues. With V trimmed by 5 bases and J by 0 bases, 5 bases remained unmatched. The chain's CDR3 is CASSAREGAKNIQYF. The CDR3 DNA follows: TGTGCCAGCAGTGCCAGGGAGGGAGCCAAAAACATTCAGTACTTC.